The 27 T cell receptor beta chains in this list originate from one sample, sequenced in a study of blood T cells in healthy people across ages. Using a J-beta primer mix together with a sample-barcoded 5' primer, a second PCR was run for about 6 to 11 cycles. Using its own MiXCR run on the 5' RACE reads, TCRdb lists one record per CDR3 protein. The profile covers about 1.1 million distinct CDR3 sequences, with approximately 38% appearing a single time and 13% taken by the ten largest. Sequencing was done on a sample of blood. These receptors were obtained from a man in his late teens or twenties in good health.

This clonotype was seen a few times. V is TRBV11-2 and J is TRBJ2-2; D may correspond to TRBD1 or TRBD2 (5 bases each). The V end lost 2 bases, the J end lost 5 bases, and 9 bases lay between the germline ends. This CDR3 contains 14 residues. Germline V lookup: CDR1 SGHAT, CDR2 FQNNGV. CDR3 residues: CASSLTGRTGELFF. As DNA, the CDR3 is TGTGCCAGCAGCTTAACGGGACGAACCGGGGAGCTGTTTTTT.

The chain carries TRBV27 and TRBJ2-5, with D perhaps matching TRBD2 (6 bases). The ends were cut back, 8 bases at V and 11 bases at J, with 18 bases in the middle. Germline CDR1 reads MNHEY; CDR2 reads SMNVEV (reference sequence). The CDR3 has 12 amino acids. CDR3 region: CASYGGAEEQYF. DNA for the CDR3: TGTGCCAGCTATGGAGGGGCAGAAGAGCAGTACTTC.

The chain combines TRBV5-6 with TRBJ2-1; 7 bases line up with TRBD2. Germline CDR1 and CDR2: SGHDT and YYEEEE. The V gene end was trimmed by 4 bases and the J gene end by 7 bases; junction bases not matched to a gene: 11. This CDR3 has 15 amino acids. The CDR3, as DNA: TGTGCCAGCAGCCGGGCGGGAGAAGGGAGGAATGAGCAGTTCTTC. This translates into CASSRAGEGRNEQFF.

Turning to this clonotype: This could be a read error, since a much larger clone is one nucleotide away. The chain links TRBV5-1 to TRBJ2-1, with 9 bases fitting TRBD2. Germline V lookup: CDR1 SGHRS, CDR2 YFSETQ. V dropped 7 bases and J dropped 0; count of bases not matched to a gene: 8. The CDR3 consists of 16 residues. CDR3 nucleotides: TGCGCCAGCGGCCGTAGCGGGGGATTCTCCTACAATGAGCAGTTCTTC. Translation gives CASGRSGGFSYNEQFF.

In regard to this clonotype: A junction end diverges from the germline sequence, so it may reflect a read error. The V call is TRBV20-1, the J call TRBJ1-5; 8 positions match TRBD1. Germline-derived CDR1 and CDR2 are DFQATT and SNEGSKA (reference sequence). This CDR3 contains 16 residues. The CDR3 loop is CNARAAGQGLNQPQHF. Written as DNA, the CDR3 is TGCAATGCTAGAGCCGCTGGACAGGGATTAAATCAGCCCCAGCATTTT.

This clonotype appeared a few times. V gene TRBV12-3 or TRBV12-4 combines with J gene TRBJ1-5, with D unresolved. Trimming shortened V by 7 bases and J by 0 bases, and 13 bases separated the two germline ends. The CDR3 consists of 15 residues. The CDR3 sequence is CASTINTYSNQPQHF. As DNA, the CDR3 is TGTGCCAGCACCATAAACACGTATAGCAATCAGCCCCAGCATTTT.

V usage is TRBV10-3 and J usage is TRBJ2-3, with D possibly matching TRBD2 (6 bases). The CDR3 has 13 amino acids. Trimming removed 4 bases at V and 3 bases at J, with 8 bases between. Germline CDR1 reads ENHRY; CDR2 reads SYGVKD. CDR3 sequence: CAISGGVTDTQYF. The CDR3 DNA reads TGTGCCATCAGTGGGGGGGTAACAGATACGCAGTATTTT.

V and J are TRBV29-1 and TRBJ1-2; 7 bases are shared with TRBD1. CDR3 length equals 14 residues. From germline, CDR1 is SQVTM and CDR2 ANQGSEA. V lost 1 base and J lost 2; bases outside the gene matches: 4. CDR3 in amino acids: CSVEGQGKNYGYTF. The CDR3 coding sequence is TGCAGCGTTGAAGGACAGGGTAAGAACTATGGCTACACCTTC.

A few counts support this clonotype. This sequence joins TRBV20-1 and TRBJ2-1; 10 bases line up with TRBD2. The CDR3 has 14 amino acids. The germline V gene encodes CDR1 DFQATT and CDR2 SNEGSKA (reference sequence). V lost 6 bases to trimming and J lost 4 bases; unmatched junction nucleotides: 6. The CDR3 here is CSAASGGLYNEQFF. The DNA of the CDR3 is TGCAGTGCCGCTAGCGGGGGACTTTACAATGAGCAGTTCTTC.

This chain connects TRBV29-1 to TRBJ2-7; no firm D call. Between the trimmed V and J ends, which lost 5 bases and 5 bases, there was a span of 13 bases. The length of the CDR3 is 12 residues. Germline CDR1 and CDR2: SQVTM and ANQGSEA. The CDR3 region is CSVLGRGDEQYF. CDR3 nucleotide sequence: TGCAGCGTTTTAGGGCGAGGAGACGAGCAGTACTTC.

This clonotype has more than one count but fewer than ten. The chain's CDR3 is CATSIIRNNEQFF. The CDR3 coding sequence is TGTGCCACCAGCATTATCAGGAACAATGAGCAGTTCTTC. The chain carries TRBV15 and TRBJ2-1; D remains ambiguous. Trimming removed 4 bases from V and 5 bases from J, with 9 bases in between. CDR1 is LNHNV and CDR2 is YYDKDF in the germline V gene (reference sequence). The CDR3 loop spans 13 amino acids.

The J gene is TRBJ1-4, the V gene TRBV27; D call uncertain. This CDR3 comprises 12 residues. In germline, CDR1 is MNHEY, CDR2 SMNVEV (reference sequence). V lost 8 bases to trimming and J lost 12 bases, with 16 bases between them. CDR3 DNA sequence: TGTGCCAGCTACCACGCCCACCTTGAACTGTTTTTT. Its translation: CASYHAHLELFF. The full variable domain, in which reference TRBV27 and TRBJ1-4 provide the parts outside the CDR3, is EAQVTQNPRYLITVTGKKLTVTCSQNMNHEYMSWYRQDPGLGLRQIYYSMNVEVTDKGDVPEGYKVSRKEKRNFPLILESPSPNQTSLYFCASYHAHLELFFGSGTQLSVL.

The chain employs TRBV2 and TRBJ2-2; 10 positions agree with TRBD1. From germline, CDR1 is SNHLY and CDR2 FYNNEI. The CDR3 extends over 17 amino acids. The V and J ends lost 1 base and 4 bases, in that order; junction bases with no gene match: 6. The CDR3 bases are TGTGCCAGCAGTGAAGTCGGACAGGGGGTCAGCACCGGGGAGCTGTTTTTT. It translates to CASSEVGQGVSTGELFF.

Concerning this clonotype: This clone may be a read error of a much larger clone one base away. The rearrangement links TRBV10-3 to TRBJ2-3; possibly TRBD1 for D (5 bases). The germline V and J ends were trimmed by 6 bases and 4 bases, with 11 bases remaining between them. Germline V gene data show CDR1 as ENHRY and CDR2 as SYGVKD. This CDR3 is 13 amino acids long. The CDR3, as DNA: TGTGCCATCAGGGAGCACAGGCCAGATACGCAGTATTTT. This encodes CAIREHRPDTQYF.

This clonotype has only a few counts. This sequence joins TRBV13 and TRBJ2-7; D gene ambiguous. V gave up 5 bases and J gave up 7 bases, with 15 bases separating them. CDR3 length equals 13 residues. The germline V gene encodes CDR1 PRHDT and CDR2 FYEKMQ (reference sequence). CDR3 DNA sequence: TGTGCCAGCAGCCAGAACGCAGGTAATGAGCAGTACTTC. This translates into CASSQNAGNEQYF. The full variable domain, with the rest looked up from reference TRBV13 and TRBJ2-7, is AAGVIQSPRHLIKEKRETATLKCYPIPRHDTVYWYQQGPGQDPQFLISFYEKMQSDKGSIPDRFSAQQFSDYHSELNMSSLELGDSALYFCASSQNAGNEQYFGPGTRLTVT.

The chain uses TRBV7-3 and TRBJ2-3, with no clear D. This CDR3 spans 14 amino acids. From germline, CDR1 is SGHTA and CDR2 FQGTGA. V lost 4 bases and J lost 0, with 8 bases in between. The CDR3 loop reads CASSWSASTDTQYF. The CDR3, as DNA: TGTGCCAGCAGCTGGTCAGCTAGCACAGATACGCAGTATTTT.

This clonotype was seen a handful of times. V usage is TRBV5-4 and J usage is TRBJ2-3; D remains unclear. V gave up 3 bases and J gave up 5 bases, with 16 bases separating them. The germline CDR1 and CDR2 sequences are SGHNT and YYREEE (reference sequence). This CDR3 is 15 amino acids long. The CDR3 DNA reads TGTGCCAGCAGCTATAAGGGCCCTGCAGGAGATACGCAGTATTTT. This encodes CASSYKGPAGDTQYF.

The rearrangement links TRBV15 to TRBJ2-1; D unclear. This CDR3 has 13 residues. Germline V gene data show CDR1 as LNHNV and CDR2 as YYDKDF (reference sequence). V lost 6 bases, J lost 4 bases, and 10 bases lay in between. CDR3 region: CATRAVRYNEQFF. CDR3 DNA: TGTGCCACCAGGGCGGTACGATACAATGAGCAGTTCTTC.

V gene TRBV5-1 combines with J gene TRBJ2-5; no clear D gene. This CDR3 is 12 amino acids long. The V and J ends lost 4 bases and 3 bases respectively, with 7 bases between them. The V gene's germline CDR1 is SGHRS and CDR2 YFSETQ. The DNA of the CDR3 is TGCGCCAGCAGCGCCCGGAAAGAGACCCAGTACTTC. Translated, it gives CASSARKETQYF. The complete variable domain, with remaining parts taken from reference TRBV5-1 and TRBJ2-5, reads KAGVTQTPRYLIKTRGQQVTLSCSPISGHRSVSWYQQTPGQGLQFLFEYFSETQRNKGNFPGRFSGRQFSNSRSEMNVSTLELGDSALYLCASSARKETQYFGPGTRLLVL.

This sequence joins TRBV2 and TRBJ1-2, with no clear D. The CDR3 length is 13 residues. The germline V and J ends were trimmed by 0 bases and 4 bases, with 6 bases remaining between them. From germline, CDR1 is SNHLY and CDR2 FYNNEI. CDR3 region: CASSEALSYGYTF. For the CDR3, the DNA is TGTGCCAGCAGTGAAGCGCTCAGCTATGGCTACACCTTC.

This clonotype has just a few counts. This chain joins TRBV11-2 and TRBJ2-1; D possibly corresponds to TRBD1 (5 bases). Trimming removed 0 bases from V and 15 bases from J, with 18 bases in between. Germline V gene lookup returns CDR1 SGHAT and CDR2 FQNNGV. CDR3 length: 14 amino acids. The chain's CDR3 is CASSLEWGRTNMFF. The CDR3 nucleotides are TGTGCCAGCAGCTTAGAGTGGGGCCGGACCAATATGTTCTTC.

This clonotype was found a few times. V is TRBV28 and J is TRBJ2-5, with D hard to call. V dropped 5 bases and J dropped 5 bases, with 15 bases sitting between them. CDR1 and CDR2 (germline): MDHEN, SYDVKM. The CDR3 covers 14 residues. CDR3: CASSTKGVRETQYF. DNA for the CDR3: TGTGCCAGCAGTACGAAGGGTGTTAGGGAGACCCAGTACTTC.

This clonotype was seen more than once but under ten times. The chain links TRBV7-2 to TRBJ1-4; 8 nucleotides line up with TRBD1. V shed 6 bases and J 4 bases; nucleotides not matched to a gene: 7. This CDR3 has 15 amino acids. The germline CDR1 and CDR2 sequences are SGHTA and FQGNSA. CDR3 region: CASRQSTGDNEKLFF. As DNA, the CDR3 is TGTGCCAGCAGGCAATCGACAGGGGATAATGAAAAACTGTTTTTT.

The chain employs TRBV2 and TRBJ2-3; possible D gene TRBD2, 5 bases. With 7 bases removed from V and 6 bases from J, the gap between germline ends came to 20 bases. Germline values: CDR1 SNHLY, CDR2 FYNNEI. CDR3 size: 15 residues. In DNA form, the CDR3 reads TGTGCCAGCATGTCGGCGGGCCTTGATGTGGATACGCAGTATTTT. Protein: CASMSAGLDVDTQYF.

This clonotype showed up many times. V usage is TRBV20-1 and J usage is TRBJ2-3, with D maybe TRBD2 (6 bases). The CDR3 totals 15 residues. Germline CDR1 and CDR2: DFQATT and SNEGSKA (reference sequence). V was pared by 0 bases and J by 2 bases, with 12 bases between. CDR3 in DNA: TGCAGTGCTAGAGAGCGGGGACGGTTCACAGATACGCAGTATTTT. It is translated as CSARERGRFTDTQYF.

A few counts support this clonotype. This rearrangement joins TRBV10-3 to TRBJ1-1; the match to TRBD1 covers 9 bases. After removal of 4 bases from V and 3 bases from J, the junction contained 3 bases not matched to a gene. The germline V gene has CDR1 ENHRY and CDR2 SYGVKD. The CDR3 is 14 residues long. CDR3 DNA sequence: TGTGCCATCAGTGTACAGGGGGCGGACACTGAAGCTTTCTTT. Protein product: CAISVQGADTEAFF.

J is TRBJ1-6 and V is TRBV7-2; TRBD1 aligns across 7 bases. V gave up 8 bases and J gave up 10 bases; unmatched junction bases: 8. The CDR3 contains 13 residues. Germline assignment: CDR1 SGHTA and CDR2 FQGNSA. CDR3 nucleotide sequence: TGTGCCAGCGCTCAGGGGGTAGTATCACCCCTCCACTTT. Residues: CASAQGVVSPLHF.